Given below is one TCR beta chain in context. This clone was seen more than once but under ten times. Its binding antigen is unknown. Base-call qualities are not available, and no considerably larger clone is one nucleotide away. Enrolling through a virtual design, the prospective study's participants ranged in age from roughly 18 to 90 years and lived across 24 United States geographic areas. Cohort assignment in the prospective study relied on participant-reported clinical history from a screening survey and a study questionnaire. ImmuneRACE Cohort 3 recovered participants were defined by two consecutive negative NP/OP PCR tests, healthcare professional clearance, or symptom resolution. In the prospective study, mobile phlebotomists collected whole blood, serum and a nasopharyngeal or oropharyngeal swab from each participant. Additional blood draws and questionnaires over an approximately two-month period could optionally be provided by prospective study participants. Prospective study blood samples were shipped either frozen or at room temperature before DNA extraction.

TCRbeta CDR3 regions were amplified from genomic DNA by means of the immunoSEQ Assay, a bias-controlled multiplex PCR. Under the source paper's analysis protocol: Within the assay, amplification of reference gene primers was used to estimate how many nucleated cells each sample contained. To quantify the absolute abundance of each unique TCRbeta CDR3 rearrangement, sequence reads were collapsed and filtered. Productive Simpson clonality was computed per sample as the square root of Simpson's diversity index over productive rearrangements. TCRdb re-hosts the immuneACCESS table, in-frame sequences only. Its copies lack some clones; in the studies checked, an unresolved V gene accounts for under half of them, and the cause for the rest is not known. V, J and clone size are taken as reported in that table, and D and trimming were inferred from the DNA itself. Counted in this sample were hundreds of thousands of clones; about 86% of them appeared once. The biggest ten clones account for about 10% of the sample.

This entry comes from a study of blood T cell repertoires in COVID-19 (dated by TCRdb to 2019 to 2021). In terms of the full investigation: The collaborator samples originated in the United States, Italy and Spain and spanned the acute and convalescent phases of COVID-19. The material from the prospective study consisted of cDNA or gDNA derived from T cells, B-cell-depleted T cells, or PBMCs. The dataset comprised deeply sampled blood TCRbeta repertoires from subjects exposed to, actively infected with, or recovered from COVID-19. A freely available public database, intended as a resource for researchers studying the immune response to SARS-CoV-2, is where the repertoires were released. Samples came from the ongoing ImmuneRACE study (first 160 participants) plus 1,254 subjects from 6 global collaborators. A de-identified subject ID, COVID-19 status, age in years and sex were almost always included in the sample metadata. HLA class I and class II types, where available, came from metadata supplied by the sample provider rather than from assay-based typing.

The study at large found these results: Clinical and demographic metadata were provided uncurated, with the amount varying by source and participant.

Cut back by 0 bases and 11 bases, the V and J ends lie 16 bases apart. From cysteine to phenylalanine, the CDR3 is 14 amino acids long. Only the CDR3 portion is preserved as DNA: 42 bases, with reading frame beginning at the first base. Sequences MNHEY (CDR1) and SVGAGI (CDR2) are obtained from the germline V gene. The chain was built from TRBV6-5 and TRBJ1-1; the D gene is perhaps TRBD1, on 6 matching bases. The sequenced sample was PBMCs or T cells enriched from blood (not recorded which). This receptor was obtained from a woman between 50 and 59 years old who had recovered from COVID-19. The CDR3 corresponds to CASSYSRGRGEAFF. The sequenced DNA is TGTGCCAGCAGTTACTCGAGGGGCAGGGGCGAGGCTTTCTTT.